This T cell receptor (beta chain) was recovered during a study of beta chain features in type 1 diabetes (dated by TCRdb to 2016 to 2019). In the study overall: Mean age, gender distribution, total cell number and subset yield did not differ between patients and healthy donors. A total of roughly 100 million sorted cells were examined across all samples, and RNA yield correlated strongly with the number of cells per subset. The study compared the TCRB repertoires of sorted circulating CD4+ T cell subsets in recently diagnosed type 1 diabetes patients with those in matched healthy donors. Regulatory and stem cell-like memory subsets were obtained from only 8 patients and about 8 healthy donors, while naive and central memory subsets were obtained from all 28 donors.

The germline V gene gives CDR1 as SQVTM and CDR2 as ANQGSEA. V is reduced by 3 bases and J by 2 bases, leaving a spacing of 7 bases between them. Taken from cysteine to phenylalanine, the CDR3 has 12 residues. CDR3 DNA only is kept here, 36 bases in frame from base 1. This clone was detected only a few times. Its antigen is unknown. The record has no base qualities; no much larger clone is one base away. Each donor gave one peripheral blood draw, averaging roughly 100 mL, which was collected into heparinised tubes. Naive, central memory, regulatory and stem cell-like memory CD4+ T cells were sorted on a BD FACSAria II using a panel including CD45RO, CCR7, CD25, CD127, CD95 and CD27. Every sorted population had a purity above 95%. PBMCs were isolated immediately by Lymphoprep density gradient centrifugation and stained directly without culture. Samples were stained and sorted in pairs, with one healthy donor and one patient per experiment, so that batch effects were minimized.

The High Capacity cDNA Reverse Transcription Kit was used to reverse transcribe all of the isolated RNA, meaning that expressed TCRB transcripts were what got sequenced. Naive, central memory and regulatory T cell samples underwent deep immunoSEQ sequencing, averaging about 3.57 million total reads per sample. Sorted cells were lysed in RLT buffer and RNA was extracted with DNase-treated RNeasy Micro or Mini kits, depending on cell number. Each cell subset was processed separately to prevent cross-contamination, with patient and healthy donor samples processed together. TCRB sequences were amplified from cDNA with the immunoSEQ multiplex PCR, producing 87-bp fragments spanning the CDR3 region. Amplicons were sequenced on the Illumina HiSeq platform. In the paper's pipeline: PCR bias was corrected computationally using synthetic template baselines, and reads within Hamming distance 2 were collapsed, with unmergeable singletons discarded. Reads were aligned against IMGT to assign V, D and J genes, CDR3 length and insertions or deletions at six rearrangement sites. Within each subset, clonotype counts were normalized to sorted cell number, and only after that were true diversity and Gini coefficients computed with the tcR R package. The overlap coefficient, calculated on TCRB nucleotide sequences, was used to quantify repertoire sharing. Out-of-frame TCRB sequences from naive cells were analyzed to stand in for the pre-selection repertoire. TCRdb retrieved this table from immuneACCESS and kept in-frame rearrangements only. Not all clones are present; in checked studies, unresolved V genes account for under half, and no reason is known for the remainder. That table furnishes V, J and clone size, whereas the DNA furnished D and trimming. Here the sample has roughly 250,000 clones; roughly 22% occur a single time. 0.028% of the sample is taken by the ten largest.

General conclusions and limits of the study: In all four CD4+ subsets, TCRB CDR3 length was moderately but significantly shorter in type 1 diabetes patients. Shorter templates might be favored by PCR, yet because patient and control samples were amplified and corrected together, any such skew would affect both groups equally. Naive, central memory and regulatory TCRB repertoires appeared to be more similar among patients than among healthy donors. At VDJ recombination sites, type 1 diabetes patients had fewer insertions and more deleted nucleotides, which implies abnormalities in thymic rearrangement. HLA sub-analyses involved small numbers of individuals, so any influence of HLA type on TCRB rearrangement remained unresolved. Because cDNA was sequenced instead of genomic DNA, highly expressing activated cells could be over-represented, though the groups showed no difference in activation or CD3 levels.

The clonotype originates from a woman aged 40 to 50 with type 1 diabetes. The V and J segments used are TRBV29-1 and TRBJ1-1, with the D gene not confidently named. Sequenced sample: naive CD4+ T cells from blood. Explained via the paper, the cell subset or site label denotes: true naive CD4+ T cells. The DNA sequence is TGCAGCGTTGACCAACTTAACACTGAAGCTTTCTTT. Its coded protein is CSVDQLNTEAFF.